This TCR beta chain was identified in a study of T cell changes during pregnancy in multiple sclerosis. Sequenced by immunoSEQ multiplex PCR; TCRdb stores in-frame clones only, minus some. The sample has 70,000 to 95,000 clones; 85% to 95% are singletons. The germline CDR1 and CDR2 sequences are ENHRY and SYGVKD. The length of the CDR3 is 16 residues. J lost 6 bases, V lost 8 bases, and 12 bases had no gene match. The genes are TRBV10-3 and TRBJ2-1; TRBD2 agrees at 11 bases. The clonotype was recovered from a female donor with multiple sclerosis, enrolled in a pregnancy study. The source material was CD4+ T cells from peripheral blood mononuclear cells, sampled in the second trimester of pregnancy. The CDR3 loop reads CAIRQVIAGGSNEQFF. CDR3 in DNA: TGTGCCATCCGCCAAGTTATAGCGGGGGGGAGCAATGAGCAGTTCTTC.